This record covers a single T cell receptor beta chain. Its antigen is not yet known. No per-base quality is available; no much larger clone lies one base away. The immunoSEQ Assay, a bias-controlled multiplex PCR, was used to amplify TCRbeta CDR3 regions from genomic DNA. Per the source publication's procedure: The number of nucleated cells in each sample was estimated from the amplification of reference gene primers within the assay. Sequence reads were collapsed and filtered to measure the absolute abundance of every unique TCRbeta CDR3 rearrangement. For each sample, productive Simpson clonality was calculated as the square root of Simpson's diversity index over productive rearrangements. The clones in this table, taken by TCRdb from immuneACCESS, are in-frame only. Not every clone is retained; where verified, under half of the shortfall comes from an unresolved V gene, and the cause of the rest is unknown. That table gives V, J and clone size, and the DNA gave D and trimming. In this sample the table shows around 300,000 clones, 88% of which occur a single time. About 5% of the sample is taken by the ten largest.

The CDR3 goes from the cysteine to the phenylalanine over 18 residues. The read is trimmed to its CDR3 DNA, 54 bases read in frame from base 1. V has 0 bases trimmed and J has 0 bases trimmed; junction bases matching no gene number 10. From the germline V gene, CDR1 is MGHRA and CDR2 is YSYEKL. These data originate in a study of blood T cell repertoires in COVID-19 (dated by TCRdb to the early 2020s). About the study as a whole: Collaborator samples came from the United States, Italy and Spain and covered acute and convalescent phases of COVID-19. The material from the prospective study consisted of cDNA or gDNA derived from T cells, B-cell-depleted T cells, or PBMCs. Deeply sampled blood TCRbeta repertoires from subjects exposed to, actively infected with, or recovered from COVID-19 were included in the dataset. The repertoires were released in a freely available public database meant as a resource for research on the immune response to SARS-CoV-2. Samples were obtained from the ongoing ImmuneRACE study (first 160 participants) and from approximately 1,200 subjects provided by 6 global collaborators. The sample metadata nearly always contained a de-identified subject ID, COVID-19 status, age in years and sex. Where HLA class I and class II types were available, the types were taken from metadata supplied by the sample provider, not from assay-based typing. Results and caveats for the whole study, not just this receptor: Clinical and demographic metadata were provided uncurated, with the amount varying by source and participant.

Enrolling through a virtual design, the prospective study's participants ranged in age from roughly 18 to 90 years and lived across roughly 24 United States geographic areas. In the prospective study, participants were assigned to cohorts based on the clinical history participants reported in a screening survey and a study questionnaire. Recovered participants in ImmuneRACE Cohort 3 were defined by two consecutive negative NP/OP PCR tests, clearance by a healthcare professional, or resolution of symptoms. Mobile phlebotomists in the prospective study collected whole blood, serum and a nasopharyngeal or oropharyngeal swab from every participant. Prospective study participants could optionally give additional blood draws and questionnaires over an approximately two-month period. Before DNA extraction, blood samples from the prospective study were shipped at room temperature or frozen.

In this chain, TRBV4-1 is recombined with TRBJ1-2, and TRBD1 matches 7 of the central bases. This clonotype was obtained from a man aged 25 to 40 who had recovered from COVID-19. The specimen was PBMCs or T cells enriched from blood (not recorded which). The CDR3 in this case is CASSQDKPQGVSNYGYTF. In nucleotides, the sequence is TGCGCCAGCAGCCAAGATAAACCTCAGGGGGTTTCTAACTATGGCTACACCTTC.